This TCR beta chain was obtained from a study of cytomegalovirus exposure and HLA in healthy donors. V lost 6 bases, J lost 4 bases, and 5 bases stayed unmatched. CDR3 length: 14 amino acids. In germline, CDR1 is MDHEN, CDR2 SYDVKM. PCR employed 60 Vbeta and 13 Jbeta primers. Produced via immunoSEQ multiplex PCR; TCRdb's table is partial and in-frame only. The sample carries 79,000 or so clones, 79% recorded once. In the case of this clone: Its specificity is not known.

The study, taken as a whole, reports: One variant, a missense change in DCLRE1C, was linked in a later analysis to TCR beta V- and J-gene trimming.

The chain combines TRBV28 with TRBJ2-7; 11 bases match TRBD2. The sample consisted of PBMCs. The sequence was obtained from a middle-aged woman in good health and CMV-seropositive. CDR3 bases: TGTGCCAGCAGAGGACTAGCGGGCTCGTACGAGCAGTACTTC. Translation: CASRGLAGSYEQYF.